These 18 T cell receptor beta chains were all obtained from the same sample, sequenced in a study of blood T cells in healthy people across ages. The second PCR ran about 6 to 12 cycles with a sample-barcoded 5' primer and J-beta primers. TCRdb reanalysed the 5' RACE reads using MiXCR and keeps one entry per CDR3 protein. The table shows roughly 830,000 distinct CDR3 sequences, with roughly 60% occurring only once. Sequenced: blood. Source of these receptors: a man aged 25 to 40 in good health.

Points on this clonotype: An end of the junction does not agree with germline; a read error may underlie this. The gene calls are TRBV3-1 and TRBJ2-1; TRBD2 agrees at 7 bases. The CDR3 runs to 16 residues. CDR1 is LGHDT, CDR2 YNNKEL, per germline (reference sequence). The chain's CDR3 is CASSQEWSGDYNEQFF. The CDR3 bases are TGTGCCAGCAGTCAAGAGTGGAGCGGGGACTACAATGAGCAGTTCTTC.

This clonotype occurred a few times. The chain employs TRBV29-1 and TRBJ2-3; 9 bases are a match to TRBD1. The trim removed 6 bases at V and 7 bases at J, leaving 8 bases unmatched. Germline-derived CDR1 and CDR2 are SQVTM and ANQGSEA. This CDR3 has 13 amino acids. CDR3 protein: CSVRPGQGNTQYF. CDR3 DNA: TGCAGCGTCCGCCCGGGACAGGGTAATACGCAGTATTTT.

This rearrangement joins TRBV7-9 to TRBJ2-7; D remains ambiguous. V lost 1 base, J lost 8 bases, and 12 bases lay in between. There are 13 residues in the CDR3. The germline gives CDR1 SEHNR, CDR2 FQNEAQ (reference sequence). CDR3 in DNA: TGTGCCAGCAGCTTAGGGGTTCGCGGCAAGCAGTACTTC. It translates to CASSLGVRGKQYF.

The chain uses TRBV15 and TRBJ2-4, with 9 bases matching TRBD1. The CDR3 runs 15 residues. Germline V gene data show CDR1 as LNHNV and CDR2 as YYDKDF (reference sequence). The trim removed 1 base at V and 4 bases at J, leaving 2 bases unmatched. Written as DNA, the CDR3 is TGTGCCACCAGCAGAGCCGGACAGGGGAAAAACATTCAGTACTTC. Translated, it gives CATSRAGQGKNIQYF.

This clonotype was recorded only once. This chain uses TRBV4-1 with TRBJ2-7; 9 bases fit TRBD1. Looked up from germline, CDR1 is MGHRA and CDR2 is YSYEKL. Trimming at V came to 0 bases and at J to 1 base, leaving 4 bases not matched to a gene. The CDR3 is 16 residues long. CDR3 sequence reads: CASSQETGTGSYEQYF. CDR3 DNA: TGCGCCAGCAGCCAAGAAACCGGGACAGGGTCCTACGAGCAGTACTTC.

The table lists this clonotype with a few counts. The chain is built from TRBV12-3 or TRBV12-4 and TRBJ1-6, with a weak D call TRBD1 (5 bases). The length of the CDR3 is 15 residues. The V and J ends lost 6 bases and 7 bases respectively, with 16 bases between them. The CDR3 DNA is TGTGCCAGCAGCCCCAGAGACAGTGTGAATTCACCCCTCCACTTT. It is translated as CASSPRDSVNSPLHF.

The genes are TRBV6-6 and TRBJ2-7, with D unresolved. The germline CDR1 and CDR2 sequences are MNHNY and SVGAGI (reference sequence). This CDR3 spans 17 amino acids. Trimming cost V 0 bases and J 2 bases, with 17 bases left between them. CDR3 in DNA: TGTGCCAGCAGTTACTCGATAAACGACTTGGGTACCTACGAGCAGTACTTC. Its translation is CASSYSINDLGTYEQYF.

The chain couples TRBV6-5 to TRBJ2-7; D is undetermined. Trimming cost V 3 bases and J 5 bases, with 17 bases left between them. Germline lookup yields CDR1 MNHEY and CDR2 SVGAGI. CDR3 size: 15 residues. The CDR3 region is CASSYASGVGHEQYF. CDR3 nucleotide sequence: TGTGCCAGCAGTTATGCCTCAGGAGTAGGCCACGAGCAGTACTTC.

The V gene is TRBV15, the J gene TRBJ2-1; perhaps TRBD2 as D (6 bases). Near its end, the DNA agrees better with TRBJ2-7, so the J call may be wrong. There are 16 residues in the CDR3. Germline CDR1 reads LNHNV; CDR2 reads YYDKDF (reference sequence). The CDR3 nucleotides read TGTGCCACCAGCAGAGATCGGGGGAGCTCCTACAATGAGCAGTACTTC. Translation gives CATSRDRGSSYNEQYF.

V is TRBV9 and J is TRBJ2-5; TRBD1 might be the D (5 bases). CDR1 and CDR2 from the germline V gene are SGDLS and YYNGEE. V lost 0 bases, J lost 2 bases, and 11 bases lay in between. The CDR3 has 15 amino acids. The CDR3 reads CASSVVGTGQETQYF. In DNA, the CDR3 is TGTGCCAGCAGCGTAGTGGGCACAGGTCAAGAGACCCAGTACTTC.

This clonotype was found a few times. The CDR3 DNA is TGCGCCAGCAGCTTGGGGTTGGGCAGGGCCCAAGAGACCCAGTACTTC. It yields the protein CASSLGLGRAQETQYF. J is TRBJ2-5 and V is TRBV5-1, with D perhaps TRBD1 (5 bases). This CDR3 region has 16 residues. Per germline, CDR1 SGHRS and CDR2 YFSETQ. The V gene lost 0 bases and the J gene lost 1 base, with 13 bases spanning the gap.

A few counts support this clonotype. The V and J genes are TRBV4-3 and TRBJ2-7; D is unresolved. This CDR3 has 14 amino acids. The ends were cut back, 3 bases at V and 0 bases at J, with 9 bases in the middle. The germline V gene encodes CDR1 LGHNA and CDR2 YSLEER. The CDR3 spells CASSQGIFSYEQYF. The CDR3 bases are TGCGCCAGCAGCCAGGGGATATTCTCCTACGAGCAGTACTTC.

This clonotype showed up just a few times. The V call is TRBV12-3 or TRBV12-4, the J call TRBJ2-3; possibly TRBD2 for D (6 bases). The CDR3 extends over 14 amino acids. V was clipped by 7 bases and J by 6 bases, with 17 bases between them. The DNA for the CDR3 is TGTGCCAGCATCCCGGGACTCATGGGTGATACGCAGTATTTT. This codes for CASIPGLMGDTQYF.

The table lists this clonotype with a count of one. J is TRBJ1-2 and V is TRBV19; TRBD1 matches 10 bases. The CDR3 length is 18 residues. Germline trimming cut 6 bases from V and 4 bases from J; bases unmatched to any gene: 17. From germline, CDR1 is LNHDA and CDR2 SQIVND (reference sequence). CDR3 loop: CASSPARDRGVYGYGYTF. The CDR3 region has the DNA TGTGCCAGTAGCCCCGCCCGGGACAGGGGTGTGTATGGCTATGGCTACACCTTC.

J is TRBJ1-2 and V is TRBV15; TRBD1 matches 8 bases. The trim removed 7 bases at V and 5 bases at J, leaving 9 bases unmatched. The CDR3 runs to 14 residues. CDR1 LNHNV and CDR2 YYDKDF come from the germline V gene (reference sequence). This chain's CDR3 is CATTNDRGPYGYTF. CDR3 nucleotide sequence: TGTGCCACCACCAATGACAGGGGACCGTATGGCTACACCTTC.

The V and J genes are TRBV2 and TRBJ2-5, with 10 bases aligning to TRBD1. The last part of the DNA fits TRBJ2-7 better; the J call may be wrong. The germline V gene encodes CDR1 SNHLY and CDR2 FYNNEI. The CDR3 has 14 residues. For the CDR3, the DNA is TGTGCCAGCAGAGGGACAGGGGATATCTACGAGCAGTACTTC. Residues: CASRGTGDIYEQYF.

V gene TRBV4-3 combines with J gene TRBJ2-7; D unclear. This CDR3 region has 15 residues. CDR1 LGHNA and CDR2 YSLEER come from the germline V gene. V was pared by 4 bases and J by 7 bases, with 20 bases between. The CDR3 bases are TGCGCCAGCAGCCTAGGCCAGGACCTATACAATGAGCAGTACTTC. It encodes CASSLGQDLYNEQYF.

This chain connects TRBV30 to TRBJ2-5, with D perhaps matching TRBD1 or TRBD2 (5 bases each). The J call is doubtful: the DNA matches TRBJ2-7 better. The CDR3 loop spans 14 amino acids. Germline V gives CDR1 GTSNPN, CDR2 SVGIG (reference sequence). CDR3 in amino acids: CAWRIRDRHYEQYF. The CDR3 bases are TGTGCCTGGAGGATTCGGGACCGACACTACGAGCAGTACTTC.